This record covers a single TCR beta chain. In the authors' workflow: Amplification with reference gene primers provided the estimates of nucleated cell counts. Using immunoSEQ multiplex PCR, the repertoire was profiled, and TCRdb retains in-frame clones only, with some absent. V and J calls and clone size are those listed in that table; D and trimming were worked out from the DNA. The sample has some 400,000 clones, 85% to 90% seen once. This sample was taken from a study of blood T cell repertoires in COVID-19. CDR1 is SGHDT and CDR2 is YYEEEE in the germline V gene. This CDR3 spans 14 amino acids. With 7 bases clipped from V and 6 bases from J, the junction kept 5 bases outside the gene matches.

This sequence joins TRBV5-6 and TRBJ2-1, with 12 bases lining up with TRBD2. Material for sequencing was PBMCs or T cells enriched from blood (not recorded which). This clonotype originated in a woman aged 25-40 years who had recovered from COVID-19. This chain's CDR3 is CASCRLAGVNEQFF. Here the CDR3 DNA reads TGTGCCAGCTGCAGACTAGCGGGGGTCAATGAGCAGTTCTTC. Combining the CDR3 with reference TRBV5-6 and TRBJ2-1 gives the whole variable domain DAGVTQSPTHLIKTRGQQVTLRCSPKSGHDTVSWYQQALGQGPQFIFQYYEEEERQRGNFPDRFSGHQFPNYSSELNVNALLLGDSALYLCASCRLAGVNEQFFGPGTRLTVL.